The present T cell receptor (beta chain) was sequenced within a study of T cell repertoires in cytomegalovirus infection. At the level of the study: Well-studied HLA-B-restricted epitopes and recently identified HLA-C-restricted epitopes of CMV were both used in the study. Regarding the study as a whole: Frequencies of public TCR beta families were cumulated, and this identified carriers of CMV plus the relevant HLA.

In regard to this clonotype: Its specificity is unknown.

TCRdb processed the reads anew with MiXCR; each CDR3 protein has one entry. The data show more than 95,000 distinct CDR3 sequences, with approximately 30% seen just once and 58% held by the top ten. CDR3 length: 15 residues. The trim removed 4 bases at V and 4 bases at J, leaving 9 bases unmatched. Germline CDR1 is SGHTA and CDR2 is FQGNSA. The TCR comes from a human donor in good health (CMV status not recorded). Some clones in this sample may be carry-over from other donors' samples. The chain carries TRBV7-2 and TRBJ1-2, with 7 bases lining up with TRBD1. The sample here was CD8+ T cells from cultured PBMCs, taken from culture after CMV antigen stimulation. This CDR3 reads CASSSKGALVYGYTF. The CDR3 DNA sequence: TGTGCCAGCAGCTCCAAGGGGGCGTTGGTCTATGGCTACACCTTC.